This entry concerns a single TCR beta chain. Its antigen is not known. The data were obtained in a study of cytotoxic CD8 clonotypes in ibrutinib-treated CLL. Study-wide context: Of a cohort that held 10 to 12 relapsed/refractory and around 14 treatment-naive patients, 17 to 18 were IGHV unmutated.

Study-wide results and limits: Contraction or stability on treatment was seen for public clonotypes, which were uncommon.

Germline CDR1 is MNHNS and CDR2 is SASEGT. V lost 1 base, J lost 3 bases, and 7 bases lay in between. The length of the CDR3 is 13 residues. The assay was immunoSEQ multiplex PCR, and TCRdb's table has in-frame clones only and misses some. The repertoire holds 130,000 to 150,000 clones, with 91% as singletons. This receptor was obtained from a human donor with chronic lymphocytic leukemia. Sequenced material: PBMCs, taken after 12 months of ibrutinib treatment. This chain links TRBV6-1 with TRBJ2-7; D gene uncertain. CDR3 DNA: TGTGCCAGCAGTGAAGTGAGGTACTACGAGCAGTACTTC. Its translation: CASSEVRYYEQYF.